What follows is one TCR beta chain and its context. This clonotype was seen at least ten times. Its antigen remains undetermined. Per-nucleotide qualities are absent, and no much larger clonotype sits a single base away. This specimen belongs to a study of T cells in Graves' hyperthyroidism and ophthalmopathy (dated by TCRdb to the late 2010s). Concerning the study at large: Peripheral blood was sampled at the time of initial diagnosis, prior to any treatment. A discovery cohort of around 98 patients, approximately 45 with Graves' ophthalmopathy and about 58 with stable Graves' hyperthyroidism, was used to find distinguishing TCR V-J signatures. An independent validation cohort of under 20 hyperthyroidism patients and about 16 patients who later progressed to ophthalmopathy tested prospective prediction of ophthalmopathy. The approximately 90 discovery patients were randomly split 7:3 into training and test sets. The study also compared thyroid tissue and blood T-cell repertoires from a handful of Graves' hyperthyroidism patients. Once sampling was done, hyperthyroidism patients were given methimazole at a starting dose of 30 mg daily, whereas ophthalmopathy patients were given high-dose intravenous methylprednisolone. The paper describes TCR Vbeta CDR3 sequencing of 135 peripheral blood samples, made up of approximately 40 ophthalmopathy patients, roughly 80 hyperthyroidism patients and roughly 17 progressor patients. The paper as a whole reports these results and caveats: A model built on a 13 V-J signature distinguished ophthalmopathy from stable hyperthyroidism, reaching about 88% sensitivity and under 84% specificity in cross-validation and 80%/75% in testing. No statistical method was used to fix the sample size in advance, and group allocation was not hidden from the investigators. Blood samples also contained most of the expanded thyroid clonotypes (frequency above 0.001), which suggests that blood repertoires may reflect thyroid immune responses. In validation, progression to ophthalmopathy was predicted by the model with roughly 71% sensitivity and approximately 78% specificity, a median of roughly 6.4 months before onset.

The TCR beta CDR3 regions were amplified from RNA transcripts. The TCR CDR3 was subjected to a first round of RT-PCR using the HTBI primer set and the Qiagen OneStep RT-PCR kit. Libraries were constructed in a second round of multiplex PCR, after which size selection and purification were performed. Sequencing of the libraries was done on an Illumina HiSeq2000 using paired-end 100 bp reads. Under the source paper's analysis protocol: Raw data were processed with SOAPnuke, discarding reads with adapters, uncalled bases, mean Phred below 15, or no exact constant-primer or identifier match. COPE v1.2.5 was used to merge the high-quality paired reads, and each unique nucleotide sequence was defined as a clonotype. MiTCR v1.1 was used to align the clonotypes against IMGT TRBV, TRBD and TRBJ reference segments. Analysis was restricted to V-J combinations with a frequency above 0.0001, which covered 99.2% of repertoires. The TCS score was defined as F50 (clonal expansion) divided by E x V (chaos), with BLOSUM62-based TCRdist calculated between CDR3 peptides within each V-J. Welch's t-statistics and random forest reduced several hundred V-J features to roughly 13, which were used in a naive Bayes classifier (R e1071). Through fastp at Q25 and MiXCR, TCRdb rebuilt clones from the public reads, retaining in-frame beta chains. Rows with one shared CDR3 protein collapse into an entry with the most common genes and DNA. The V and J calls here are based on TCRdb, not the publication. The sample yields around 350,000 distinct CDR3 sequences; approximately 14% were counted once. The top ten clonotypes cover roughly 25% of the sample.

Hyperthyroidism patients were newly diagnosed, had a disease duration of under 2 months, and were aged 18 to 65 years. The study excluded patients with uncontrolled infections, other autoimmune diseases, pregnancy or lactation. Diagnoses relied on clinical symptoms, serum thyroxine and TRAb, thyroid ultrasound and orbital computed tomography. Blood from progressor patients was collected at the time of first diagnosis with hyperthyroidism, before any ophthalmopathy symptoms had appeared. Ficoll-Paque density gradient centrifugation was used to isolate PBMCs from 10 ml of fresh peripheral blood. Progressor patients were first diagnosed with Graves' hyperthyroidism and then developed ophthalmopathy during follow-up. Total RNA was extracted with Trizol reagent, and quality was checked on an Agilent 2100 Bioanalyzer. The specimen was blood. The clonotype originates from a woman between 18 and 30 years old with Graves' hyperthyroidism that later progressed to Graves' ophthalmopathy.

The CDR3 loop reads CASSLFGDSDGYTF. The nucleotides read TGTGCCAGCAGTTTATTTGGGGACAGTGATGGCTACACCTTC. The chain is assembled from TRBV28 and TRBJ1-2; 7 junctional bases match TRBD1. Relative to germline, V is missing 1 base and J is missing 6 bases, with 5 bases of the junction outside any gene match. The CDR3 goes from the cysteine to the phenylalanine over 14 residues. The CDR3 DNA has 42 bases and is translated from base 1. The germline V gene sets CDR1 to MDHEN and CDR2 to SYDVKM.